Sequencing of this T cell receptor (beta chain) was carried out in a study of blood T cell repertoires in COVID-19. As originally analysed: How many nucleated cells were present was estimated from reference gene primer amplification. The data were produced by immunoSEQ multiplex PCR, yet TCRdb's version contains in-frame clones alone and is incomplete. Clone size and V and J calls were adopted from that table, with D and trimming inferred from the DNA. Among 100,000 or so clones listed, about four fifths were seen once. This TCR was recovered from a woman in her 70s with acute or convalescent COVID-19. Input material: peripheral blood.

The CDR3 bases are TGTGCCATCAGTGAGGGACAGGGGACCTACAATGAGCAGTTCTTC. Its translation is CAISEGQGTYNEQFF. The rearrangement uses TRBV10-3 and TRBJ2-1; 9 bases map to TRBD1. The CDR3 totals 15 residues. Germline CDR1 and CDR2: ENHRY and SYGVKD. J lost 2 bases, V lost 2 bases, and 1 base had no gene match.